Included here is one T cell receptor (beta chain) sequence, with context. The entry originates in a study of blood T cell repertoires in COVID-19. In the study overall: Samples of COVID-19 (acute and convalescent) were obtained from the United States, Italy and Spain. From T cells, B-cell-depleted T cells, or PBMCs came the material, which was cDNA or gDNA.

In the study's own analysis: Reference gene primer amplification gave estimated nucleated cell counts. The table came from immunoSEQ multiplex PCR; TCRdb's copy has only in-frame clones and leaves some out. That table gives V, J and clone size, and the DNA gave D and trimming. The sample lists 270,000 or so clones, 89% occurring once. This CDR3 spans 16 amino acids. V was clipped by 9 bases and J by 6 bases; unmatched bases: 16. Germline assignment: CDR1 MDHEN and CDR2 SYDVKM. Sequencing used peripheral blood. This clonotype was sampled from a woman between 40 and 50 years old who had recovered from COVID-19. The chain is built from TRBV28 and TRBJ2-2; 7 bases fit TRBD2. CDR3 amino acids: CASGVRGVRVAGELFF. As DNA, the CDR3 is TGTGCCAGTGGGGTTCGGGGGGTCCGGGTCGCCGGGGAGCTGTTTTTT.